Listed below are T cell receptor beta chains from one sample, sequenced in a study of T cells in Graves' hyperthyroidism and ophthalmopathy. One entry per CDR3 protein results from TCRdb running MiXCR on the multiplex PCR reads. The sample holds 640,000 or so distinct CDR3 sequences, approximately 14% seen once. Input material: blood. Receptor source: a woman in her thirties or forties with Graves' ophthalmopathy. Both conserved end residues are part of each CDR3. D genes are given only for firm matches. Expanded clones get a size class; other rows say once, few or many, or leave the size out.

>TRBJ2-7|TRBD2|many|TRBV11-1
TGTGCCAGCAGCGAGACCTTGGGACTAGCGGGAGTGAACGAGCAGTACTTC
CASSETLGLAGVNEQYF
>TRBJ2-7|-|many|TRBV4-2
TGTGCCAGCAGCCAAGCAGAGCTAAGCTCCTACGAGCAGTACTTC
CASSQAELSSYEQYF
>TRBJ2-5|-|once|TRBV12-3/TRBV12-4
TGTGCCAGCAGTTTCAGACAGGTCCGAGAGACCCAGTACTTC
CASSFRQVRETQYF
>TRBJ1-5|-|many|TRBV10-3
TGTGCCATCAGGACCCCGGGACGGAGTGTATCGGGCAATCAGCCCCAGCATTTT
CAIRTPGRSVSGNQPQHF
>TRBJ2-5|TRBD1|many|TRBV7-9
TGTGCCAGCAGTAAAGCCGGGACAGGGGCGGTCCAAGAGACCCAGTACTTC
CASSKAGTGAVQETQYF
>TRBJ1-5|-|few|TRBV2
TGTGCCAGCAGGCGAACTCACGGACAGATCAATCAGCCCCAGCATTTT
CASRRTHGQINQPQHF
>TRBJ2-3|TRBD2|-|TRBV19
TGTGCCAGTAGTATTGGGCTAGCGGGGGCACTAACGATAGAAGATACGCAGTATTTT
CASSIGLAGALTIEDTQYF
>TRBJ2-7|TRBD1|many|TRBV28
TGTGCCAGCAGTTTCACAGGGGAAGGGCAGTACTTC
CASSFTGEGQYF
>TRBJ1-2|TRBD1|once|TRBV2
TGTGCCAGCAGTGCTACAGGGGGCGTCTCTCACGGCTACACCTTC
CASSATGGVSHGYTF
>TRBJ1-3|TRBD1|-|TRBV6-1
TGTGCCAGCAGGGGGACAGGGAGTGGAAACACCATATATTTT
CASRGTGSGNTIYF
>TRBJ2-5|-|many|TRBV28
TGTGCCAGCAGTACTGGACGTATGCAAGAGACCCAGTACTTC
CASSTGRMQETQYF
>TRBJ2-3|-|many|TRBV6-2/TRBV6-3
TGTGCCAGCAGTTACTCGAGCGGAAGACTGAATACGCAGTATTTT
CASSYSSGRLNTQYF
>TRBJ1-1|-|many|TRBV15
TGTGCCACCAGCATATACAAAGGGACCCCCGAAGCTTTCTTT
CATSIYKGTPEAFF
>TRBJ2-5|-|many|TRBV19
TGTGCCAGTACCTCGGACGGACAACAAGAGACCCAGTACTTC
CASTSDGQQETQYF
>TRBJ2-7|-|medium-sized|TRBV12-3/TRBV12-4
TGTGCCAGCAGACCGGGACAAGGATACGAGCAGTACTTC
CASRPGQGYEQYF
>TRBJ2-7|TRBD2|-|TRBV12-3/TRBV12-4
TGTGCCAGCAGTTTTTATGCTAGCGGGACGGTAAGCGACGAGCAGTACTTC
CASSFYASGTVSDEQYF
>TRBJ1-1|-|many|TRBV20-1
TGCAGTGCTAGTATAAACACTGAAGCTTTCTTT
CSASINTEAFF
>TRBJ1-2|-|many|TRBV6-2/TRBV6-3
TGTGCCAGCAGTTACACCGGGGCAAGGAACTATGGCTACACCTTC
CASSYTGARNYGYTF
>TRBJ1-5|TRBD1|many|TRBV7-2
TGTGCCAGCAGCTTAGGACAGGGGGTTAGCCAGCCCCAGCATTTT
CASSLGQGVSQPQHF
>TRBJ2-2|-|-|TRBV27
TGTGCCAGCAGTTTATGGGGGGAACACACCGGGGAGCTGTTTTTT
CASSLWGEHTGELFF
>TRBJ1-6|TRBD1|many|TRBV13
TGTGCCAGCAGACCCGGGACAGGGTCTTCACCCCTCCACTTT
CASRPGTGSSPLHF
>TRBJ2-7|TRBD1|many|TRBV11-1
TGTGCCAGCAGCTCCCCCGGGACAGGGGACCACGAGCAGTACTTC
CASSSPGTGDHEQYF
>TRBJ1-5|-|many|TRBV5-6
TGTGCCAGCAGTCGAATCCAGGGGTCCAATCAGCCCCAGCATTTT
CASSRIQGSNQPQHF
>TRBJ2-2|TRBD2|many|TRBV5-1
TGCGCCAGCAGCTTGCCAGCGGGGGCCGTCGACACCGGGGAGCTGTTTTTT
CASSLPAGAVDTGELFF
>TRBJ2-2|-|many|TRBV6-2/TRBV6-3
TGTGCCAGCAGTTACGATTTGGTGGACACCGGGGAGCTGTTTTTT
CASSYDLVDTGELFF
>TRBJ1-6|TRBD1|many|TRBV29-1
TGCAGCGTTAGTGACAGGGGGAATTCACCCCTCCACTTT
CSVSDRGNSPLHF
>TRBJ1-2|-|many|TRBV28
TGTGCCAGCAGCTGGGACATCGTCGGTGGCTACACCTTC
CASSWDIVGGYTF